This passage covers 11 T cell receptor beta chains from one sample sequenced in a study of neurological immune-mediated disorders. Each CDR3 protein gets one entry after TCRdb re-called the 5' RACE reads with MiXCR. The sample holds approximately 30,000 distinct CDR3 sequences, 20% to 25% seen once. The sequenced material came from PBMCs. The receptors shown here come from a woman aged 55-69 years in good health.

This clonotype was detected ten times or more. The V call is TRBV29-1, the J call TRBJ2-7, with D perhaps matching TRBD2 (6 bases). V was cut by 3 bases and J by 2 bases, with 14 bases left in between. The CDR3 is 14 residues long. From germline, CDR1 is SQVTM and CDR2 ANQGSEA. The CDR3 is CSVDVAGKTYEQYF. CDR3 sequence (DNA): TGCAGCGTTGACGTGGCGGGAAAAACCTACGAGCAGTACTTC.

In its sample, this clonotype was seen many times. This rearrangement joins TRBV5-1 to TRBJ2-1; 7 positions match TRBD2. This CDR3 has 13 amino acids. V trimming: 3 bases; J trimming: 6 bases; junction bases outside the gene matches: 3. The V gene's germline CDR1 is SGHRS and CDR2 YFSETQ. The CDR3, as DNA: TGCGCCAGCAGCTCCGGACTAGTCAATGAGCAGTTCTTC. Amino acid sequence: CASSSGLVNEQFF. Full variable domain (remainder filled in from reference TRBV5-1 and TRBJ2-1): KAGVTQTPRYLIKTRGQQVTLSCSPISGHRSVSWYQQTPGQGLQFLFEYFSETQRNKGNFPGRFSGRQFSNSRSEMNVSTLELGDSALYLCASSSGLVNEQFFGPGTRLTVL.

As concerns this clonotype: One end of the junction varies from germline; a read error may be responsible. V is TRBV4-2 and J is TRBJ2-2; perhaps TRBD1 as D (5 bases). This CDR3 is 16 amino acids long. Per germline, CDR1 LGHNA and CDR2 YNFKEQ. Here the CDR3 reads CSSSQDLSGKAGELFF. CDR3 in DNA: TGTTCCAGCAGCCAAGATCTCTCAGGGAAGGCCGGGGAGCTGTTTTTT.

This clonotype was seen many times. This sequence joins TRBV5-5 and TRBJ1-2, with D perhaps TRBD1 (6 bases). V was trimmed by 4 bases and J by 5 bases, leaving 12 bases between them. CDR3 length equals 13 residues. Germline V gene sequence: CDR1 SGHKS, CDR2 YYEKEE (reference sequence). CDR3 nucleotides: TGTGCCAGCAGCCTACAGGGAATATATGGCTACACCTTC. Encoded protein: CASSLQGIYGYTF.

In its sample, this clonotype was seen many times. The genes are TRBV7-8 and TRBJ1-4; 9 bases match TRBD1. V gave up 6 bases and J gave up 8 bases; unmatched junction bases: 7. Germline CDR1 is SGHVS and CDR2 is FQNEAQ. The CDR3 totals 14 residues. The CDR3 DNA follows: TGTGCCAGCAGGACTACAGGGGGCAGCGAAAAACTGTTTTTT. Its translation: CASRTTGGSEKLFF.

This sequence joins TRBV6-2 or TRBV6-3 and TRBJ2-7; no definite D call. The CDR3 runs 13 residues. Germline CDR1 MNHEY, CDR2 SVGEGT. Deletions cut 0 bases from V and 2 bases from J, with 5 bases between. The CDR3 loop is CASSYSRTYEQYF. DNA for the CDR3: TGTGCCAGCAGTTACTCCCGTACCTACGAGCAGTACTTC.

This clonotype was counted between two and nine times. The chain carries TRBV18 and TRBJ2-7; 7 nucleotides line up with TRBD2. Germline loops: CDR1 KGHSH, CDR2 LQKENI. Trimming took 3 bases from V and 2 from J; bases not matched to a gene: 7. The CDR3 is 15 residues long. CDR3: CASSPGDYPPYEQYF. In DNA, the CDR3 is TGTGCCAGCTCACCGGGGGACTACCCCCCCTACGAGCAGTACTTC.

The rearrangement joins TRBV29-1 to TRBJ2-7; 7 bases are a match to TRBD2. The trim removed 2 bases at V and 2 bases at J, leaving 6 bases unmatched. Germline V lookup: CDR1 SQVTM, CDR2 ANQGSEA. There are 14 residues in the CDR3. CDR3 nucleotides: TGCAGCGTTGAAATCAGCGGGACGGCCTACGAGCAGTACTTC. Encoded protein: CSVEISGTAYEQYF.

This chain connects TRBV27 to TRBJ2-7; unclear D gene. The ends were cut back, 5 bases at V and 5 bases at J, with 13 bases in the middle. The CDR3 sequence is 13 residues long. CDR1 and CDR2 from the germline V gene are MNHEY and SMNVEV (reference sequence). The CDR3 protein is CASSPNLGDEQYF. The DNA of the CDR3 is TGTGCCAGCAGTCCGAATCTCGGTGACGAGCAGTACTTC.

The chain combines TRBV28 with TRBJ1-6; 8 positions match TRBD1. The V gene end was trimmed by 6 bases and the J gene end by 9 bases; junction bases not matched to a gene: 7. CDR3 length equals 14 residues. Germline CDR1 is MDHEN and CDR2 is SYDVKM. CDR3 loop: CASRPDRGSSPLHF. The CDR3 nucleotides are TGTGCCAGCAGACCCGACAGGGGAAGTTCACCCCTCCACTTT.

In its sample, this clonotype was seen many times. This chain uses TRBV29-1 with TRBJ2-3; the D gene could be TRBD1 or TRBD2 (5 bases each). This CDR3 comprises 12 residues. Germline lookup yields CDR1 SQVTM and CDR2 ANQGSEA. V was shortened by 1 base and J by 3 bases, with 5 bases between the two germline ends. CDR3 in amino acids: CSVEGGTDTQYF. DNA of the CDR3: TGCAGCGTTGAAGGGGGGACAGATACGCAGTATTTT.